A single sample gave rise to the 5 T cell receptor beta chains below, sequenced in a study of follicular helper T cells after annual influenza vaccination. Clones were sequenced by immunoSEQ multiplex PCR, and TCRdb holds only the in-frame ones, with some missing. The sample yields about 10,000 clones, approximately 90% seen once. As for time point: 2015-2016 season, pre-vaccination. The specimen was CXCR5+ CD38- circulating T follicular helper cells from blood, collected on the day of influenza vaccination. Subset of the sample: circulating Tfh, non-naive CD4+CXCR5+PD-1+ (ICOS+CD38+ or ICOS-CD38-). The source is an adult who received the influenza vaccine.

The chain joins TRBV7-9 to TRBJ2-1; 7 nucleotides match TRBD2. The CDR3 runs to 17 residues. In germline, CDR1 is SEHNR, CDR2 FQNEAQ (reference sequence). V lost 2 bases and J lost 0; bases outside the gene matches: 7. CDR3 protein: CASSLIRGDLSYNEQFF. The CDR3 DNA is TGTGCCAGCAGCTTAATCCGGGGGGACCTCTCCTACAATGAGCAGTTCTTC.

This sequence joins TRBV4-2 and TRBJ1-5, with a possible D match to TRBD1 (5 bases). The CDR3 is 14 residues long. CDR1 and CDR2 (germline): LGHNA, YNFKEQ. V dropped 1 base and J dropped 7 bases, with 11 bases sitting between them. CDR3: CASSQGRAGQPQHF. CDR3 DNA: TGTGCCAGCAGCCAAGGTCGGGCAGGGCAGCCCCAGCATTTT.

The rearrangement links TRBV4-2 to TRBJ2-3, with TRBD2 identical over 9 bases. The germline gives CDR1 LGHNA, CDR2 YNFKEQ. The CDR3 is 15 amino acids. Germline trimming cut 3 bases from V and 6 bases from J; bases unmatched to any gene: 7. The CDR3 coding sequence is TGTGCCAGCAGCCAGGAGCGGGGGGCCGACGATACGCAGTATTTT. Amino acids: CASSQERGADDTQYF.

This chain joins TRBV2 and TRBJ2-7, with 9 bases identical to TRBD2. V lost 8 bases and J lost 1; bases outside the gene matches: 9. Germline CDR1 reads SNHLY; CDR2 reads FYNNEI. This CDR3 is 15 amino acids long. CDR3 sequence reads: CASQRSSGVSYEQYF. The CDR3 DNA is TGTGCCAGCCAACGGTCTAGCGGGGTGTCCTACGAGCAGTACTTC.

CDR3 bases: TGTGCCAGCAGCTTACAGGGTTCCGGAAACACCATATATTTT. This sequence encodes CASSLQGSGNTIYF. The genes are TRBV5-6 and TRBJ1-3; TRBD1 might be the D (6 bases). Trimming left V 2 bases short and J 4 bases short, with 10 bases between. The CDR3 has 14 residues. Per the germline V gene, CDR1 is SGHDT and CDR2 is YYEEEE.